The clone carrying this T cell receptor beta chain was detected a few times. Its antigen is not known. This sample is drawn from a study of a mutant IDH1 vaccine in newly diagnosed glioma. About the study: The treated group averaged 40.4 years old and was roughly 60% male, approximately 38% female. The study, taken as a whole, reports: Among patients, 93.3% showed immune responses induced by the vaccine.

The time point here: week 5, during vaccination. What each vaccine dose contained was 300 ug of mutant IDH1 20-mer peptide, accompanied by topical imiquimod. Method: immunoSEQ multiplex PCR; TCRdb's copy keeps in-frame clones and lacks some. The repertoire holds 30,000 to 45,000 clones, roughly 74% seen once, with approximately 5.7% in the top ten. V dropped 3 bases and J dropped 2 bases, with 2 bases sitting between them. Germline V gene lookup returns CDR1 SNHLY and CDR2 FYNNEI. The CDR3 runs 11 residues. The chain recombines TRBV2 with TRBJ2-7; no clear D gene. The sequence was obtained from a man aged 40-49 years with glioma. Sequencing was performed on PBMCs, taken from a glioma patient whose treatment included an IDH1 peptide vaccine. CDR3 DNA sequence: TGTGCCAGCAGTGACGCCTACGAGCAGTACTTC. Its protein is CASSDAYEQYF.